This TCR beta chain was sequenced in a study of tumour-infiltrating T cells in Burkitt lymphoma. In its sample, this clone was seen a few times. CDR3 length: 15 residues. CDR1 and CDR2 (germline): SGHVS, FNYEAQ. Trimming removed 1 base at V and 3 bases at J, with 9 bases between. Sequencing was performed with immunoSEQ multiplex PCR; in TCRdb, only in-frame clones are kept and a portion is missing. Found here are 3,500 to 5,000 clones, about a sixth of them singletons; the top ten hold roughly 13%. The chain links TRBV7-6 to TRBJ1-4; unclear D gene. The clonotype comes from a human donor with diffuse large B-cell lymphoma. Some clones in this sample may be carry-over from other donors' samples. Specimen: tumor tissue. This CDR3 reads CASSLVQISNEKLFF. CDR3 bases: TGTGCCAGCAGCTTAGTACAAATCTCTAATGAAAAACTGTTTTTT.